This is a list of T cell receptor beta chains from one sample in a study of graft-versus-host responses after intestinal transplantation. These TCRs are of unknown antigen specificity. Method: immunoSEQ multiplex PCR; TCRdb's copy keeps in-frame clones and lacks some. The sample includes 85,000 to 90,000 clones, approximately 90% seen only once; the top ten take 0.3% to 0.35%. Sequencing used unstimulated CD4+ T cells sorted from spleen or lymph node cells, obtained before transplant. Receptors originate from a human donor who was the organ donor for an intestinal transplant. CDR3s include the opening cysteine and the closing phenylalanine or tryptophan. D genes are given only for firm matches. Expanded clones get a size class; other rows say once, few or many, or leave the size out.

V gene,D gene,clone size,J gene,CDR3 DNA,CDR3 protein
TRBV9,TRBD2,NA,TRBJ2-7,TGTGCCAGCAGCGAGCGCCCGGGACTAGCGGGAGTAGGGGAGCAGTACTTC,CASSERPGLAGVGEQYF
TRBV9,TRBD2,NA,TRBJ2-1,TGTGCCAGCAGCTTTACCACTAGCGGGGGCTACAATGAGCAGTTCTTC,CASSFTTSGGYNEQFF
TRBV19,TRBD2,NA,TRBJ2-7,TGTGCCAGTGCAAGACTAGCCAATACCTACGAGCAGTACTTC,CASARLANTYEQYF
TRBV6-1,TRBD1,few,TRBJ1-2,TGTGCCAGCAGTGCGGACAGGGGTTCGGTAGGCTACACCTTC,CASSADRGSVGYTF
TRBV5-1,TRBD2,NA,TRBJ2-3,TGCGCCAGCAGCCGGTCTAGCGGGAGTTCCGATACGCAGTATTTT,CASSRSSGSSDTQYF
TRBV27,TRBD2,NA,TRBJ2-1,TGTGCCAGCAGTTCCCCCCGCGGGAGTTTGATTGAGCAGTTCTTC,CASSSPRGSLIEQFF
TRBV7-3,TRBD1,NA,TRBJ1-1,TGTGCCAGCAGCTTAAATCCGGGACAGGAAGCTTTCTTT,CASSLNPGQEAFF
TRBV6-5,NA,once,TRBJ2-1,TGTGCCAGCAGTGGTCATATACTATACAATGAGCAGTTCTTC,CASSGHILYNEQFF
TRBV7-7,NA,NA,TRBJ1-1,TGTGCCAGCAGCGCAGACTCGGGGACTGAAGCTTTCTTT,CASSADSGTEAFF
TRBV7-3,TRBD1,NA,TRBJ2-2,TGTGCCAGCAGACTGGGACAGGGAAGCACCGGGGAGCTGTTTTTT,CASRLGQGSTGELFF
TRBV7-6,TRBD2,NA,TRBJ2-1,TGTGCCAGCAGCACCCTAGCGGGGGGGCCCTACAATGAGCAGTTCTTC,CASSTLAGGPYNEQFF
TRBV5-1,TRBD2,NA,TRBJ2-3,TGCGCCAGCAGCTCTAGCGGGAGGGTAAGAGATACGCAGTATTTT,CASSSSGRVRDTQYF
TRBV28,TRBD2,NA,TRBJ2-3,TGTGCCAGCAGTTTTCAGTTGACTAGCGGGAGGGAGGATACGCAGTATTTT,CASSFQLTSGREDTQYF
TRBV19,TRBD1,NA,TRBJ2-7,TGTGCCAGTAATAACCCGGGACAGGGATGGAACGAGCAGTACTTC,CASNNPGQGWNEQYF
TRBV30,TRBD1,NA,TRBJ2-4,TGTGCCTGGAGTGTACAAGGCCCAGGGGGCGCTGCCAAAAACATTCAGTACTTC,CAWSVQGPGGAAKNIQYF
TRBV9,TRBD2,NA,TRBJ2-1,TGTGCCAGCAGCGTAGTTAGCGGGGCTCACAATGAGCAGTTCTTC,CASSVVSGAHNEQFF
TRBV5-6,TRBD2,NA,TRBJ2-1,TGTGCCAGCAGCTTGGGACTAGCGGCCAATGAGCAGTTCTTC,CASSLGLAANEQFF
TRBV7-9,NA,NA,TRBJ1-1,TGTGCCAGCAGCTACCGGGAGAACACTGAAGCTTTCTTT,CASSYRENTEAFF
TRBV7-9,NA,NA,TRBJ1-2,TGTGCCAGCAGCCCGGATGGCTACACCTTC,CASSPDGYTF
TRBV29-1,TRBD1,NA,TRBJ2-3,TGCAGCGTGGGACAGTTTCTCACAGATACGCAGTATTTT,CSVGQFLTDTQYF